This T cell receptor beta chain was profiled in a study of graft-versus-host responses after intestinal transplantation. Study-level information: Transplants given to recipients were multivisceral, liver-intestinal, or isolated intestinal. Uniformly, recipients were administered anti-thymocyte globulin induction with subsequent tacrolimus and steroids for roughly three years.

Clones were sequenced by immunoSEQ multiplex PCR, and TCRdb holds only the in-frame ones, with some missing. Here the sample spans around 92,000 clones, approximately 85% being singletons. Study findings and constraints: There was an association between peak levels of circulating GvH clones and early post-transplant HvG declines. The study found high graft-versus-host to host-versus-graft clonal ratios in allografts of patients with graft-donor T cell macrochimerism.

As regards this clone: What it binds is unknown.

The sample here was PBMCs, taken 255 days after intestinal transplant. The clonotype comes from a human patient who received an intestinal transplant, so some T cells may come from the graft donor.

CDR3 sequence (DNA): TGTGCCACCAGCAGAGATAACTCAGGCTTCCAAGAGACCCAGTACTTC. Translated, it gives CATSRDNSGFQETQYF. The gene calls are TRBV15 and TRBJ2-5; D call uncertain. This CDR3 has 16 residues. Trimming left V 0 bases short and J 1 base short, with 12 bases between. Germline loops: CDR1 LNHNV, CDR2 YYDKDF (reference sequence).